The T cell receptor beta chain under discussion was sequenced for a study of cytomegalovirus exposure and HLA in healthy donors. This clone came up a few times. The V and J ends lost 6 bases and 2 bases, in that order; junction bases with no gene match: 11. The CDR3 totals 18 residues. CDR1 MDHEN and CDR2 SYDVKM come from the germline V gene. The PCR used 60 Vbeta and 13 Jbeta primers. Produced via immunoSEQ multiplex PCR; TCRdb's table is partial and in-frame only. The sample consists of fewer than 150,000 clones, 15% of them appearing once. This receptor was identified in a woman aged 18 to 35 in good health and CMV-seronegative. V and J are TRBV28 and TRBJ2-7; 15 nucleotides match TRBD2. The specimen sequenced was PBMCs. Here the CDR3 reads CASSTLGGTSGGTYEQYF. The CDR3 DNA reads TGTGCCAGCAGCACTTTGGGTGGGACTAGCGGGGGGACCTACGAGCAGTACTTC.